Below are 18 T cell receptor beta chains sequenced from a single sample in a study of beta chain features in type 1 diabetes. All of the isolated RNA was reverse transcribed, so expressed TCRB transcripts were sequenced. Sequencing was performed with immunoSEQ multiplex PCR; in TCRdb, only in-frame clones are kept and a portion is missing. The table shows some 220,000 clones, with about 11% occurring only once. The sequenced sample was central memory CD4+ T cells from blood. These receptor sequences come from a man aged 18-30 years in good health.

This CDR3 is CASSEGDWGYEQYF. The CDR3 DNA is TGTGCCAGCAGTGAAGGGGACTGGGGCTACGAGCAGTACTTC. This rearrangement joins TRBV2 to TRBJ2-5; maybe TRBD2 (6 bases). TRBJ2-7 explains the end of the DNA better; the J call may be wrong. CDR3 size: 14 residues. The germline gives CDR1 SNHLY, CDR2 FYNNEI.

This clone was seen a few times. Other DNA sequences within the sample encode an identical CDR3. This chain joins TRBV11-2 and TRBJ2-5; D is perhaps TRBD1 (6 bases). This CDR3 is 15 amino acids long. Germline CDR1 is SGHAT and CDR2 is FQNNGV. Trimming took 5 bases from V and 5 from J, leaving 18 bases between them. The CDR3 coding sequence is TGTGCCAGCAGCCCATCACGAGGGGGATTGGAGACCCAGTACTTC. It encodes CASSPSRGGLETQYF.

This sequence joins TRBV19 and TRBJ2-7; maybe TRBD2 (5 bases). V was clipped by 5 bases and J by 2 bases, with 19 bases between them. This CDR3 has 16 residues. Looked up from germline, CDR1 is LNHDA and CDR2 is SQIVND (reference sequence). CDR3 residues: CASSRTPTGSTYEQYF. Written as DNA, the CDR3 is TGTGCCAGTAGTCGGACTCCGACTGGATCGACCTACGAGCAGTACTTC.

This clone was seen a few times. This chain connects TRBV29-1 to TRBJ2-1; D is possibly TRBD2 (6 bases). The germline V gene encodes CDR1 SQVTM and CDR2 ANQGSEA. Trimming removed 8 bases from V and 5 bases from J, with 16 bases in between. The CDR3 is 13 amino acids. CDR3 sequence: CSPPGSMDNEQFF. DNA of the CDR3: TGCAGCCCTCCCGGGAGCATGGACAATGAGCAGTTCTTC.

This clone was seen a handful of times. This chain links TRBV30 with TRBJ2-1, with D possibly TRBD2 on 6 matching bases. This CDR3 spans 16 amino acids. The germline V gene has CDR1 GTSNPN and CDR2 SVGIG (reference sequence). Trimming pared 0 bases from V and 6 bases from J, leaving 18 bases between. CDR3 sequence reads: CAWSVLGAGGSNEQFF. The CDR3 nucleotides are TGTGCCTGGAGTGTACTGGGCGCCGGGGGATCCAATGAGCAGTTCTTC.

This clone was picked up a small number of times. At the DNA level, this CDR3 is encoded by other sequences in the same sample as well. CDR3 sequence reads: CASSPLTADTQYF. The CDR3 DNA follows: TGTGCCAGCTCACCACTAACCGCGGATACGCAGTATTTT. The chain has TRBV18 and TRBJ2-3; no clear D. CDR3 length: 13 amino acids. The germline V gene has CDR1 KGHSH and CDR2 LQKENI. Trimming removed 1 base from V and 6 bases from J, with 8 bases in between. The complete variable domain, with remaining parts taken from reference TRBV18 and TRBJ2-3, reads NAGVMQNPRHLVRRRGQEARLRCSPMKGHSHVYWYRQLPEEGLKFMVYLQKENIIDESGMPKERFSAEFPKEGPSILRIQQVVRGDSAAYFCASSPLTADTQYFGPGTRLTVL.

V usage is TRBV6-5 and J usage is TRBJ2-1, with 8 positions matching TRBD2. The germline V gene has CDR1 MNHEY and CDR2 SVGAGI. J lost 3 bases, V lost 6 bases, and 7 bases had no gene match. This CDR3 contains 15 residues. The CDR3 loop reads CASSREGLDYNEQFF. The CDR3 coding sequence is TGTGCCAGCAGCCGGGAGGGACTGGACTACAATGAGCAGTTCTTC.

This clone appeared many times. This chain connects TRBV2 to TRBJ2-7; 7 nucleotides agree with TRBD2. Germline assignment: CDR1 SNHLY and CDR2 FYNNEI. V shed 6 bases and J 5 bases; nucleotides not matched to a gene: 10. The CDR3 has 14 amino acids. CDR3 sequence: CASRPLWSGDEQYF. CDR3 bases: TGTGCCAGCAGGCCCCTTTGGAGCGGGGACGAGCAGTACTTC.

This chain connects TRBV9 to TRBJ1-1; perhaps TRBD1 as D (6 bases). Trimming took off 3 bases at V and 1 base at J, with 10 bases between the two ends. CDR1 is SGDLS and CDR2 is YYNGEE in the germline V gene. The CDR3 extends over 14 amino acids. CDR3 nucleotide sequence: TGTGCCAGCAGCGAACGACAGGCGAACACTGAAGCTTTCTTT. Its translation: CASSERQANTEAFF.

The chain carries TRBV28 and TRBJ2-3, with D unresolved. Germline lookup yields CDR1 MDHEN and CDR2 SYDVKM. The CDR3 extends over 13 amino acids. Trimming stripped 5 bases from V and 5 bases from J, with 11 bases between. CDR3 in amino acids: CASSRPLGDTQYF. In DNA form, the CDR3 reads TGTGCCAGCAGTCGACCCCTGGGAGATACGCAGTATTTT.

In the case of this clone: The same CDR3 is also encoded by other DNA sequences in this sample. The gene calls are TRBV29-1 and TRBJ1-1; D gene ambiguous. This CDR3 is built from 13 residues. The ends were cut back, 4 bases at V and 1 base at J, with 10 bases in the middle. Per germline, CDR1 SQVTM and CDR2 ANQGSEA. The DNA for the CDR3 is TGCAGCGTTGGGCTCGGGCGGAACACTGAAGCTTTCTTT. Its translation: CSVGLGRNTEAFF.

This chain's CDR3 is CASNRDREELCGYTF. Written as DNA, the CDR3 is TGTGCCAGCAATCGGGACAGGGAAGAGCTGTGCGGCTACACCTTC. The chain links TRBV7-9 to TRBJ1-2; 9 nucleotides match TRBD1. CDR1 is SEHNR and CDR2 is FQNEAQ in the germline V gene (reference sequence). Germline trimming cut 7 bases from V and 8 bases from J; bases unmatched to any gene: 14. The CDR3 contains 15 residues.

The chain recombines TRBV30 with TRBJ2-1, with TRBD1 identical over 7 bases. Losses at the gene ends were 2 bases for V and 0 bases for J; bases not matched to a gene: 10. Germline CDR1 and CDR2: GTSNPN and SVGIG (reference sequence). The length of the CDR3 is 17 residues. This CDR3 reads CAWSSKKTGSSYNEQFF. The CDR3 DNA follows: TGTGCCTGGAGTTCCAAGAAGACAGGGAGCTCCTACAATGAGCAGTTCTTC.

This clone was recorded a few times. The rearrangement joins TRBV4-2 to TRBJ1-4, with a tentative D call TRBD1 (5 bases). The CDR3 is 15 residues long. The V gene's germline CDR1 is LGHNA and CDR2 YNFKEQ. Trimming left V 1 base short and J 6 bases short, with 12 bases between. The CDR3 region is CASSQGGETYEKLFF. CDR3 nucleotide sequence: TGTGCCAGCAGCCAAGGAGGGGAGACTTATGAAAAACTGTTTTTT.

This clone appeared many times. The chain uses TRBV19 and TRBJ2-1; D perhaps matches TRBD2 (5 bases). The V end was cut by 3 bases, the J end by 9 bases, with 12 bases between. CDR3 length: 13 residues. Germline CDR1 reads LNHDA; CDR2 reads SQIVND (reference sequence). The CDR3 spells CASSIGVRVEQFF. CDR3 nucleotides: TGTGCCAGTAGTATCGGGGTCCGGGTTGAGCAGTTCTTC.

The V call is TRBV5-1, the J call TRBJ1-2; possible D gene TRBD1, 5 bases. Looked up from germline, CDR1 is SGHRS and CDR2 is YFSETQ. The CDR3 contains 14 residues. The V and J ends lost 2 bases and 4 bases respectively, with 12 bases between them. In nucleotides, the CDR3 is TGCGCCAGCAGCTTATCGGGGCAGGCCTATGGCTACACCTTC. Amino acids: CASSLSGQAYGYTF.

V and J are TRBV18 and TRBJ1-4, with 9 bases fitting TRBD1. This CDR3 comprises 15 residues. Germline V gene sequence: CDR1 KGHSH, CDR2 LQKENI. V shed 4 bases and J 8 bases; nucleotides not matched to a gene: 8. CDR3 sequence (DNA): TGTGCCAGCTCACAACCGGGACAGGGATCAGAAAAACTGTTTTTT. As protein: CASSQPGQGSEKLFF.

In its sample, this clone was seen a few times. The chain is built from TRBV29-1 and TRBJ2-6, with 8 nucleotides matching TRBD2. The V segment lost 3 bases and the J segment 0 bases; nucleotides outside the gene matches: 1. Germline CDR1 SQVTM, CDR2 ANQGSEA. The CDR3 extends over 15 amino acids. This chain's CDR3 is CSVDGGASGANVLTF. In DNA, the CDR3 is TGCAGCGTTGACGGGGGGGCCTCTGGGGCCAACGTCCTGACTTTC. The full variable domain, in which reference TRBV29-1 and TRBJ2-6 provide the parts outside the CDR3, is SAVISQKPSRDICQRGTSLTIQCQVDSQVTMMFWYRQQPGQSLTLIATANQGSEATYESGFVIDKFPISRPNLTFSTLTVSNMSPEDSSIYLCSVDGGASGANVLTFGAGSRLTVL.